The source of this TCR beta chain is a study of blood T cell repertoires in COVID-19. Original analysis: Estimation of nucleated cell counts was performed using reference gene primer amplification. The table came from immunoSEQ multiplex PCR; TCRdb's copy has only in-frame clones and leaves some out. From that table come the V and J calls and clone size; the DNA was used to work out D and trimming. The sample lists about 250,000 clones, approximately 90% occurring once. The CDR3 has 17 amino acids. Germline V CDR1 and CDR2: MGHRA, YSYEKL. V gave up 2 bases and J gave up 7 bases; unmatched junction bases: 12.

V and J are TRBV4-1 and TRBJ1-4; TRBD1 aligns across 8 bases. The sequenced material came from PBMCs or T cells enriched from blood (not recorded which). This clonotype was obtained from a man aged 40-49 years who had recovered from COVID-19. The CDR3 region is CASSQWRGPQGGEKLFF. CDR3 bases: TGCGCCAGCAGCCAATGGAGGGGCCCACAGGGGGGTGAAAAACTGTTTTTT.